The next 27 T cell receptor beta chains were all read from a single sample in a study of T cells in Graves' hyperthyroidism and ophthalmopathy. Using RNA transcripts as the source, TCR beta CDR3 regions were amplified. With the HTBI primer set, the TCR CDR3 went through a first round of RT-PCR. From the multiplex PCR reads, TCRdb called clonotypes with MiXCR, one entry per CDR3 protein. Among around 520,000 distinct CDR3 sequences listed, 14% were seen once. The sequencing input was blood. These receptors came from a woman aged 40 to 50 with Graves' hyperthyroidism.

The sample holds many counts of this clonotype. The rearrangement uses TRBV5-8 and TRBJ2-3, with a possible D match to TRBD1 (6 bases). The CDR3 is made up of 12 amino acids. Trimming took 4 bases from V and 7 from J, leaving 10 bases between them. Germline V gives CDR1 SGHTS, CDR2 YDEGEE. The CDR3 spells CASSPGDNTQYF. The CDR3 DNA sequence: TGTGCCAGCAGCCCTGGGGACAATACGCAGTATTTT.

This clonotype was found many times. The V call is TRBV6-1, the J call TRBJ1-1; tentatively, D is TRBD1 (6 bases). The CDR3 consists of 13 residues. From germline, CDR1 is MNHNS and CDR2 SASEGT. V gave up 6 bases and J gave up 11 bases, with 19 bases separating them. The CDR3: CASSNTGGGQAFF. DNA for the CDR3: TGTGCCAGCAGCAATACTGGGGGGGGGCAGGCTTTCTTT.

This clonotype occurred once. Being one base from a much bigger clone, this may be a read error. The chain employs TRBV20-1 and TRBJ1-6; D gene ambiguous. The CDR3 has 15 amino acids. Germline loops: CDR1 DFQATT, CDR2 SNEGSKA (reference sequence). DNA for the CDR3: TGCAGTGCACCTAGAGGAGGGAACTATAATTCACCCATCCACTTT. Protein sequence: CSAPRGGNYNSPIHF.

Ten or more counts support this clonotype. The CDR3 protein is CASSLAGGPVRGELFF. The CDR3 DNA is TGTGCCAGCAGTCTAGCGGGAGGGCCCGTTCGCGGGGAGCTGTTTTTT. The genes are TRBV27 and TRBJ2-2; 12 bases fit TRBD2. From germline, CDR1 is MNHEY and CDR2 SMNVEV (reference sequence). CDR3 length: 16 residues. V was pared by 5 bases and J by 7 bases, with 8 bases of the junction left unmatched.

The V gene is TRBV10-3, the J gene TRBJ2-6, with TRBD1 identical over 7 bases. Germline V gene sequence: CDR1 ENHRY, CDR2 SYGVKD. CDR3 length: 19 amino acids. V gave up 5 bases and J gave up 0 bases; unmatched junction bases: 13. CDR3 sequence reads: CAISTPAGTVGSGANVLTF. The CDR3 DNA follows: TGTGCCATCAGTACTCCGGCCGGGACAGTGGGCTCTGGGGCCAACGTCCTGACTTTC.

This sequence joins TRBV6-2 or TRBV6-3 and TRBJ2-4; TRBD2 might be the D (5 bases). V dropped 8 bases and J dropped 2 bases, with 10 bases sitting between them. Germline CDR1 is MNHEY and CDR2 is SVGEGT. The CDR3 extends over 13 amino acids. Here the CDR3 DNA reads TGTGCCAGCGCGGGTACCACCAAAAACATTCAGTACTTC. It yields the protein CASAGTTKNIQYF.

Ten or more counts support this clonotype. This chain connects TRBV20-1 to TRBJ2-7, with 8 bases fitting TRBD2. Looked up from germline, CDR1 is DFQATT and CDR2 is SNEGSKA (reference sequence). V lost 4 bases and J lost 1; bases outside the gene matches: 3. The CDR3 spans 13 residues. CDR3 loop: CSAKTSVSYEQYF. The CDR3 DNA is TGCAGTGCTAAGACTAGCGTGTCCTACGAGCAGTACTTC.

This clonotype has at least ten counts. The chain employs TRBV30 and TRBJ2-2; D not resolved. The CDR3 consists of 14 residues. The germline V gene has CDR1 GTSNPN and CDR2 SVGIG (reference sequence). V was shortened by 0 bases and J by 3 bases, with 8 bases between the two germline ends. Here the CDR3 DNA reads TGTGCCTGGAGTGTACTAACAGACACCGGGGAGCTGTTTTTT. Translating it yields CAWSVLTDTGELFF.

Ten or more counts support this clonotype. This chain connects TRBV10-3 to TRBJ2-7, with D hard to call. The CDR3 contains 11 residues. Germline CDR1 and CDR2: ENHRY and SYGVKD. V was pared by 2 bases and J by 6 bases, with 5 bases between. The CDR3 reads CAISENSEQYF. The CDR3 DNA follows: TGTGCCATCAGTGAGAACAGCGAGCAGTACTTC.

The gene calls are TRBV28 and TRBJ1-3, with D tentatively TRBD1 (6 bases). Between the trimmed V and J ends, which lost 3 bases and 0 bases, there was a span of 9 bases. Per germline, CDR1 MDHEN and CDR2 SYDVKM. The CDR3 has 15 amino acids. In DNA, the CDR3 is TGTGCCAGCAGTTTCCAGGGGAGCTCTGGAAACACCATATATTTT. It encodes CASSFQGSSGNTIYF.

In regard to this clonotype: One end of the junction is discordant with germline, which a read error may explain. The CDR3 sequence: CDSSRRTGGLNEQFF. The CDR3 nucleotides are TGTGACAGCAGTCGTAGGACAGGGGGCTTGAATGAGCAGTTCTTC. The rearrangement uses TRBV27 and TRBJ2-1, with 11 positions matching TRBD1. In germline, CDR1 is MNHEY, CDR2 SMNVEV (reference sequence). This CDR3 contains 15 residues.

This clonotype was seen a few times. This chain's CDR3 is CASSQDINSNQPQHF. DNA of the CDR3: TGTGCCAGCAGCCAAGATATCAATAGCAATCAGCCCCAGCATTTT. The rearrangement uses TRBV3-1 and TRBJ1-5, with no clear D. Germline V gene lookup returns CDR1 LGHDT and CDR2 YNNKEL (reference sequence). Trimming removed 0 bases at V and 0 bases at J, with 6 bases between. The CDR3 spans 15 residues.

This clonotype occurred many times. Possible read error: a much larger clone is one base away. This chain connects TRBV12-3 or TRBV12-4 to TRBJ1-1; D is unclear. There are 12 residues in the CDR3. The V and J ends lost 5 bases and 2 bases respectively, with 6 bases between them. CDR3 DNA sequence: TGTGCCAGCAGTCCGTTCAACACTGAAGCTTTCTTT. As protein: CASSPFNTEAFF.

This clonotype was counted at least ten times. The CDR3 nucleotides are TGTGCCAGCAGCCCAGGGGGCGCGGGACGGGGCAATCAGCCCCAGCATTTT. Protein: CASSPGGAGRGNQPQHF. The chain combines TRBV3-1 with TRBJ1-5; 8 positions agree with TRBD1. The germline V gene encodes CDR1 LGHDT and CDR2 YNNKEL (reference sequence). V shed 4 bases and J 2 bases; nucleotides not matched to a gene: 10. This CDR3 comprises 17 residues. Full variable domain (rest looked up from reference TRBV3-1 and TRBJ1-5): DTAVSQTPKYLVTQMGNDKSIKCEQNLGHDTMYWYKQDSKKFLKIMFSYNNKELIINETVPNRFSPKSPDKAHLNLHINSLELGDSAVYFCASSPGGAGRGNQPQHFGDGTRLSIL.

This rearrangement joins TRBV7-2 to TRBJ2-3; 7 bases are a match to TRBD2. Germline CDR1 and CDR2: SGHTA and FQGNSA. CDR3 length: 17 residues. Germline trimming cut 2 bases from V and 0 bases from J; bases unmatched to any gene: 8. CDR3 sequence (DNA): TGTGCCAGCAGCTTATCTGTGACTAGCTCGAGCACAGATACGCAGTATTTT. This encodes CASSLSVTSSSTDTQYF.

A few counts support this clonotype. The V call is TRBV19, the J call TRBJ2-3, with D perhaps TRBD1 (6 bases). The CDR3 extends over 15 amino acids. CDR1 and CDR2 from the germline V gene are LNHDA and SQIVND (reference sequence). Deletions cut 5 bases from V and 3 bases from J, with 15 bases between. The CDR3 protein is CASSFQGSLTDTQYF. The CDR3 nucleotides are TGTGCCAGTAGTTTTCAGGGGAGTTTGACAGATACGCAGTATTTT.

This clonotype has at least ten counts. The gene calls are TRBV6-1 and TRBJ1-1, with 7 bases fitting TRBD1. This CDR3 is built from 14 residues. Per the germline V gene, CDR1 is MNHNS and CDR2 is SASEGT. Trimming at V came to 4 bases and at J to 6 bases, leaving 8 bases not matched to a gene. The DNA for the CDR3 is TGTGCCAGCAGTGGGACAGGCCAGCAGGCTGAAGCTTTCTTT. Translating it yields CASSGTGQQAEAFF.

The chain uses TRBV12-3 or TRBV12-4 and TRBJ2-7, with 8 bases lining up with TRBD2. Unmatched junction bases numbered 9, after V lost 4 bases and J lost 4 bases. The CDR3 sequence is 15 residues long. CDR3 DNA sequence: TGTGCCAGCAGTTGGGGCGGCGGGAGGATATACGAGCAGTACTTC. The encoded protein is CASSWGGGRIYEQYF.

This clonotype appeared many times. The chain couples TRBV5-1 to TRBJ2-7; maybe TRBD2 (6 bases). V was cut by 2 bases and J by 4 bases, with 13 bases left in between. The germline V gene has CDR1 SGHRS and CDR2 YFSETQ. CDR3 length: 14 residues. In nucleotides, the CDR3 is TGCGCCAGCAGCTTAATGGGAGGATCTTACGAGCAGTACTTC. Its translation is CASSLMGGSYEQYF.

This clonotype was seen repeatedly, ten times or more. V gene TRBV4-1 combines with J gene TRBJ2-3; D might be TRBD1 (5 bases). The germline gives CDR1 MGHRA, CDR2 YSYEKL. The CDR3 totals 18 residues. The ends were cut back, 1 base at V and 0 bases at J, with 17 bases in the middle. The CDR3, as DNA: TGCGCCAGCAGCCAAGCGACAGCTTCAGGCACTAGCACAGATACGCAGTATTTT. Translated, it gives CASSQATASGTSTDTQYF.

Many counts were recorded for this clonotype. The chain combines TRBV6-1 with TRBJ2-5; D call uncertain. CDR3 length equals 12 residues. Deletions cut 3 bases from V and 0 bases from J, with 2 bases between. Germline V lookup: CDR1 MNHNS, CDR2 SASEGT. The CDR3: CASSDYQETQYF. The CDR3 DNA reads TGTGCCAGCAGTGATTACCAAGAGACCCAGTACTTC.

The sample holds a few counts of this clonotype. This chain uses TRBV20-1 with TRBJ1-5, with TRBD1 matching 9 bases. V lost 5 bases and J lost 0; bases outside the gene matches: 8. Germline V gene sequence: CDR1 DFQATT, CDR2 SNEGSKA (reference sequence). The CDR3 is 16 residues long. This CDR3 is CSAPTGTGNSNQPQHF. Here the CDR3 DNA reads TGCAGTGCTCCGACGGGGACAGGGAATAGCAATCAGCCCCAGCATTTT.

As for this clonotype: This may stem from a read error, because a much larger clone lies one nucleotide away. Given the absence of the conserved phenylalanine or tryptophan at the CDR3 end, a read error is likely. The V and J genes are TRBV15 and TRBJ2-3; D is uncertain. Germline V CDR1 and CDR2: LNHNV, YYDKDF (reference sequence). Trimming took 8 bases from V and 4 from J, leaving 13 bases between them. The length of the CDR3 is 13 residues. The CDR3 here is CATGIPVSDTQYS. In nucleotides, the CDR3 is TGTGCCACCGGCATACCAGTTTCAGATACGCAGTATTCT.

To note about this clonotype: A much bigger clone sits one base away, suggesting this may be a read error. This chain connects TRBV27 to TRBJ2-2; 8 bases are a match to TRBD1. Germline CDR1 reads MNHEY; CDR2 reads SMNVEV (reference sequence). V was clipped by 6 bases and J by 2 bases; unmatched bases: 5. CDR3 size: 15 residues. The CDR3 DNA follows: TGTGCCAGCAGGGGACAGGAGCCCAACACCGGGGAGCTGTTTTTT. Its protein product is CASRGQEPNTGELFF.

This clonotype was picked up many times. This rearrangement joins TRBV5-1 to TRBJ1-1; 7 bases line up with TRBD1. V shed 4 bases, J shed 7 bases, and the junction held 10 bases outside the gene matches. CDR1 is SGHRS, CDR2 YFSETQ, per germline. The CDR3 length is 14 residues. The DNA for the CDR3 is TGCGCCAGCAGCCCAGGGGGGCAGACCAATGAAGCTTTCTTT. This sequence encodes CASSPGGQTNEAFF.

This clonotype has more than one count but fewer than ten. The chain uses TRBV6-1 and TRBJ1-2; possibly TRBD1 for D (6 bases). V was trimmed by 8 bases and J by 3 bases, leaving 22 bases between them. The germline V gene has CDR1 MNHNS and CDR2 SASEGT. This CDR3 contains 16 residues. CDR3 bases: TGTGCCAGCCATCGGGACACAAGTCAACAATACTATGGCTACACCTTC. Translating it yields CASHRDTSQQYYGYTF.

CDR3 coding DNA: TGTGCCAGCAGTTTGTGGGGACCAGGGGTCGCCGGGGAGCTGTTTTTT. Translated: CASSLWGPGVAGELFF. The chain recombines TRBV27 with TRBJ2-2, with D maybe TRBD1 (6 bases). Trimming removed 3 bases at V and 6 bases at J, with 17 bases between. Germline V gene data show CDR1 as MNHEY and CDR2 as SMNVEV (reference sequence). The CDR3 consists of 16 residues.